This T cell receptor (beta chain) stems from a study of siplizumab effects on memory and regulatory T cells (dated 2019 in TCRdb). Notes on the research overall: The effect of the anti-CD2 antibody siplizumab on alloreactive T-cell subsets was examined in allogeneic mixed lymphocyte reactions constructed from human PBMCs. Findings and caveats that apply to the study as a whole: Among mappable alloreactive CD4+ clones, the Treg-derived fraction averaged approximately 69% with siplizumab versus 26.9% in control reactions. The cumulative frequency of alloreactive sequences traceable to unstimulated CD4+ memory T cells was significantly reduced by siplizumab. About 75-95% of proliferating CD4+ or CD8+ clones could not be given a naive or memory phenotype. Because sequences at frequencies below about 10^-5 were poorly captured, only a minor fraction of alloreactive clones could be mapped back to unstimulated subsets. Unstimulated naive T cells appeared more diverse than memory T cells, and naive cells seemed to contribute substantially to the alloresponse. No functional confirmation was obtained for the suppressive function of proliferating Tregs from siplizumab cultures.

From the germline V gene, CDR1 is KGHSH and CDR2 is LQKENI. Germline trimming: 3 bases from V, 4 bases from J; junction bases outside gene matches: 0. Including cysteine and phenylalanine, the CDR3 has 14 amino acids. Solely the CDR3 DNA is kept, with 42 bases framed from the first base. Libraries were made using the immunoSEQ multiplex PCR assay. Roughly 10^5 TCR templates per sample were assayed on the deep sequencing platform. Genomic DNA extracted from sorted T cells was used for TCRbeta CDR3 sequencing. Regarding the original processing steps: The R programming language was used for the clonal analysis of the TCRbeta CDR3 data. Unstimulated samples were compared with post-reaction CFSE-low samples to define alloreactive CD4+ and CD8+ clones. Alloreactive CD4+ clones were assigned to regulatory or non-regulatory origin by matching sequences to sorted unstimulated Treg and non-Treg repertoires. The source is immuneACCESS, and TCRdb retained only in-frame sequences with V and J called. Part of the clones is not carried over; for the studies checked, unresolved V genes explain less than half of this, and the remainder is unexplained. V, J and clone size derive from that table, while D and trimming were established from the DNA sequence. Recorded for this sample are roughly 92,000 clones; over 90% of them occurred a single time. Roughly 1.3% of the sample lies in the top ten.

Sorted unstimulated T cells, along with proliferating T cells recovered from mixed lymphocyte reactions, underwent TCRbeta CDR3 sequencing. Fresh whole blood from over 8 HLA-typed healthy donors was used to isolate PBMCs. Unstimulated CD4+ non-regulatory T cells were FACS-sorted to map the origin of alloreactive clones. This clone was observed a single time. Its antigen remains undetermined. No base qualities exist here, and no much larger clone lies one base off it. Sample: non-Treg CD4+ T cells sorted from blood. In the paper's terms, the cell subset or site label means: FACS-sorted unstimulated CD4+ non-regulatory T cells. This TCR derives from a human donor in good health. The chain is encoded by TRBV18 joined to TRBJ2-4, with 10 junctional bases fitting TRBD1. The CDR3 has the sequence CASSPGQGKNIQYF. The base sequence is TGTGCCAGCTCACCGGGACAGGGGAAAAACATTCAGTACTTC.